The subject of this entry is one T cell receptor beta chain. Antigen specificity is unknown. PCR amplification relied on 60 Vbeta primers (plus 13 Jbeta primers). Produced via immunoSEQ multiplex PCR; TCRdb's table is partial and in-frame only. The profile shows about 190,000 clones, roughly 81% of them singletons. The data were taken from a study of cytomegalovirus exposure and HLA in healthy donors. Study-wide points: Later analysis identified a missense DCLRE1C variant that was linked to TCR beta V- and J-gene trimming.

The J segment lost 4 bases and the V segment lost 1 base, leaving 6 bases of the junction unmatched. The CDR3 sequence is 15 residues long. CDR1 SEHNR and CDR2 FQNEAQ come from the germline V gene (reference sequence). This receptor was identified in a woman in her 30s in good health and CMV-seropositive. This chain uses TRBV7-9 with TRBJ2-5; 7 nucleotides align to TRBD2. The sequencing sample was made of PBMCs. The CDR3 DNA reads TGTGCCAGCAGCTTAGGGGGCGGGAGCGTAGAGACCCAGTACTTC. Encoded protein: CASSLGGGSVETQYF.